The rows below give T cell receptor beta chains drawn from one sample of a study of shared clonotypes between healthy human individuals. The table came from immunoSEQ multiplex PCR; TCRdb's copy has only in-frame clones and leaves some out. The sample comprises approximately 700,000 clones, less than 80% of which are singletons, and 1.5% to 2% rests with the top ten. Specimen: memory CD4+ T cells sorted from blood. These receptors were collected from a woman between 25 and 40 years old in good health. Each CDR3 is given with its conserved first and last residue. Fields, in order: clone size, D gene, V gene, J gene, CDR3 protein, CDR3 DNA. The D gene is left open where the match is weak. Clone sizes are given selectively: once, few, many, or a class where the clone is expanded.

size: NA; D: NA; V: TRBV5-6; J: TRBJ2-4; CDR3: CASSFNLGNIQYF; DNA: TGTGCCAGCAGCTTCAACCTTGGGAACATTCAGTACTTC
size: NA; D: NA; V: TRBV25-1; J: TRBJ2-5; CDR3: CASRVQAGETQYF; DNA: TGTGCCAGCAGAGTCCAGGCTGGGGAGACCCAGTACTTC
size: NA; D: NA; V: TRBV2; J: TRBJ2-7; CDR3: CASGHTNSYEQYF; DNA: TGTGCCAGCGGACACACAAACTCCTACGAGCAGTACTTC
size: NA; D: NA; V: TRBV28; J: TRBJ1-5; CDR3: CASSFSQLSNQPQHF; DNA: TGTGCCAGCAGTTTCTCGCAACTTAGCAATCAGCCCCAGCATTTT
size: NA; D: TRBD1; V: TRBV27; J: TRBJ2-1; CDR3: CASSPGTVFNEQFF; DNA: TGTGCCAGCAGTCCTGGGACAGTATTCAATGAGCAGTTCTTC
size: few; D: TRBD2; V: TRBV19; J: TRBJ2-2; CDR3: CASSISGRNTGELFF; DNA: TGTGCCAGTAGTATCAGCGGGAGGAACACCGGGGAGCTGTTTTTT
size: NA; D: TRBD2; V: TRBV19; J: TRBJ2-1; CDR3: CASNDEGTSGRNEQFF; DNA: TGTGCCAGCAATGACGAGGGGACTAGCGGGAGGAATGAGCAGTTCTTC
size: NA; D: NA; V: TRBV29-1; J: TRBJ1-2; CDR3: CSVGTAAKGLGYTF; DNA: TGCAGCGTTGGTACGGCAGCGAAGGGTTTGGGCTACACCTTC
size: NA; D: TRBD2; V: TRBV19; J: TRBJ2-1; CDR3: CASSMRLAGDRSYNEQFF; DNA: TGTGCCAGTAGTATGAGGCTAGCGGGAGATCGTTCCTACAATGAGCAGTTCTTC
size: NA; D: NA; V: TRBV30; J: TRBJ2-2; CDR3: CAWSVRTSTGELFF; DNA: TGTGCCTGGAGTGTACGAACGAGCACCGGGGAGCTGTTTTTT
size: NA; D: NA; V: TRBV5-1; J: TRBJ1-1; CDR3: CASSPRTATGVGENTEAFF; DNA: TGCGCCAGCAGCCCTCGGACAGCCACAGGCGTGGGGGAGAACACTGAAGCTTTCTTT
size: NA; D: TRBD2; V: TRBV2; J: TRBJ2-3; CDR3: CASHREGGRSDTQYF; DNA: TGTGCCAGCCATAGAGAGGGAGGGCGGTCAGATACGCAGTATTTT
size: NA; D: TRBD2; V: TRBV28; J: TRBJ2-1; CDR3: CASSSGTSPYNEQFF; DNA: TGTGCCAGCAGTTCCGGGACTAGCCCTTACAATGAGCAGTTCTTC
size: NA; D: TRBD2; V: TRBV10-1; J: TRBJ2-3; CDR3: CASSAGLAGTDTQYF; DNA: TGCGCCAGCAGTGCCGGACTAGCGGGCACAGATACGCAGTATTTT
size: NA; D: NA; V: TRBV18; J: TRBJ1-5; CDR3: CASSPQYNQPQHF; DNA: TGTGCCAGCTCACCACAGTACAATCAGCCCCAGCATTTT
size: NA; D: NA; V: TRBV18; J: TRBJ1-4; CDR3: CASSPDGSMATNEKLFF; DNA: TGTGCCAGCTCACCGGACGGTAGTATGGCAACTAATGAAAAACTGTTTTTT
size: NA; D: NA; V: TRBV5-4; J: TRBJ1-1; CDR3: CASSLASTANTEAFF; DNA: TGTGCCAGCAGCTTGGCCTCGACGGCAAACACTGAAGCTTTCTTT
size: few; D: NA; V: TRBV1; J: TRBJ2-3; CDR3: CTSSHDTSGPPTLITDTQYF; DNA: TGCACCAGCAGCCATGATACTAGCGGGCCCCCCACACTGATCACAGATACGCAGTATTTT
size: NA; D: NA; V: TRBV19; J: TRBJ2-6; CDR3: CASRDIRASGANVLTF; DNA: TGTGCCAGTAGGGACATCAGGGCCTCTGGGGCCAACGTCCTGACTTTC
size: NA; D: TRBD1; V: TRBV4-2; J: TRBJ1-1; CDR3: CASRRNWDRAPEGDF; DNA: TGTGCCAGCAGGCGTAATTGGGACAGGGCCCCCGAGGGTGACTTT
size: NA; D: NA; V: TRBV5-1; J: TRBJ1-5; CDR3: CASSYAGDSNQPQHF; DNA: TGCGCCAGCAGCTACGCCGGGGACAGCAATCAGCCCCAGCATTTT
size: NA; D: NA; V: TRBV7-3; J: TRBJ2-7; CDR3: CASSLMGGAEQYF; DNA: TGTGCCAGCAGCTTAATGGGTGGGGCGGAGCAGTACTTC
size: NA; D: NA; V: TRBV6-5; J: TRBJ2-2; CDR3: CASSGQRDNGELFF; DNA: TGTGCCAGCAGTGGCCAGCGGGACAACGGGGAGCTGTTTTTT
size: NA; D: NA; V: TRBV7-9; J: TRBJ2-7; CDR3: CASSFATYEQYF; DNA: TGTGCCAGCAGCTTCGCTACCTACGAGCAGTACTTC
size: few; D: TRBD2; V: TRBV11-1; J: TRBJ2-2; CDR3: CASSAGLADGELFF; DNA: TGTGCCAGCAGCGCGGGACTAGCGGATGGGGAGCTGTTTTTT
size: NA; D: TRBD1; V: TRBV19; J: TRBJ1-1; CDR3: CASSIWGQGAGEAFF; DNA: TGTGCCAGTAGTATATGGGGACAGGGGGCAGGTGAAGCTTTCTTT
size: NA; D: NA; V: TRBV2; J: TRBJ1-5; CDR3: CASSEDSRDRAQHF; DNA: TGTGCCAGCAGTGAGGACAGCAGGGATAGGGCCCAGCATTTT
size: NA; D: NA; V: TRBV2; J: TRBJ2-1; CDR3: CASSEVGTYNEQFF; DNA: TGTGCCAGCAGTGAAGTGGGAACCTACAATGAGCAGTTCTTC
size: NA; D: NA; V: TRBV28; J: TRBJ2-5; CDR3: CASSPGGRETQYF; DNA: TGTGCCAGCAGTCCCGGAGGGAGAGAGACCCAGTACTTC
size: NA; D: TRBD2; V: TRBV7-2; J: TRBJ2-7; CDR3: CASSFLTSGSREQYF; DNA: TGTGCCAGCAGCTTTTTGACTAGCGGGAGTCGGGAGCAGTACTTC
size: NA; D: TRBD2; V: TRBV10-1; J: TRBJ2-3; CDR3: CASSLAGEDTQYF; DNA: TGCGCCAGCTCGCTAGCGGGAGAGGATACGCAGTATTTT
size: NA; D: TRBD2; V: TRBV7-3; J: TRBJ2-7; CDR3: CASSLTGAGGPDEQYF; DNA: TGTGCCAGCAGCTTAACAGGGGCGGGAGGGCCGGACGAGCAGTACTTC
size: NA; D: NA; V: TRBV5-1; J: TRBJ2-5; CDR3: CASSIQETQYF; DNA: TGTGCCAGCAGCATTCAAGAGACCCAGTACTTC
size: few; D: TRBD1; V: TRBV25-1; J: TRBJ1-3; CDR3: CASSDSGGVNTIYF; DNA: TGTGCCAGCAGTGACTCAGGGGGCGTAAACACCATATATTTT
size: NA; D: NA; V: TRBV11-2; J: TRBJ1-5; CDR3: CASSLDRAGQPQHF; DNA: TGTGCCAGCAGCTTAGATCGAGCTGGGCAGCCCCAGCATTTT
size: once; D: NA; V: TRBV6-5; J: TRBJ1-1; CDR3: CASSYSLGDGLEAFF; DNA: TGTGCCAGCAGTTACTCTCTGGGGGACGGCCTAGAAGCTTTCTTT
size: NA; D: NA; V: TRBV6-5; J: TRBJ2-3; CDR3: CASTHIYGTQYF; DNA: TGTGCCAGCACTCACATCTATGGTACGCAGTATTTT
size: few; D: NA; V: TRBV9; J: TRBJ2-5; CDR3: CASSVLDRGQTQYF; DNA: TGTGCCAGCAGCGTACTCGACAGAGGCCAGACCCAGTACTTC
size: NA; D: TRBD2; V: TRBV14; J: TRBJ2-3; CDR3: CASSQGGTSRTDTQYF; DNA: TGTGCCAGCAGCCAAGGAGGGACTAGCAGAACAGATACGCAGTATTTT
size: few; D: NA; V: TRBV10-3; J: TRBJ1-2; CDR3: CAISEASKYGYTF; DNA: TGTGCCATCAGTGAAGCGTCCAAGTATGGCTACACCTTC
size: once; D: NA; V: TRBV10-3; J: TRBJ2-3; CDR3: CAISESGTRPPPSTDTQYF; DNA: TGTGCCATCAGTGAGTCTGGGACGCGCCCCCCTCCTAGCACAGATACGCAGTATTTT
size: NA; D: TRBD1; V: TRBV19; J: TRBJ1-2; CDR3: CASSAPGQRNGYTF; DNA: TGTGCCAGTAGTGCGCCGGGACAGAGAAATGGCTACACCTTC
size: NA; D: NA; V: TRBV7-9; J: TRBJ2-7; CDR3: CASEEGSYEQYF; DNA: TGTGCCAGCGAGGAGGGCTCCTACGAGCAGTACTTC
size: NA; D: TRBD1; V: TRBV18; J: TRBJ2-1; CDR3: CASSPTGQGNNEQFF; DNA: TGTGCCAGCTCACCGACGGGACAGGGGAACAATGAGCAGTTCTTC
size: many; D: TRBD2; V: TRBV5-1; J: TRBJ2-1; CDR3: CASRRLAGARRDEQFF; DNA: TGCGCCAGCAGGAGGCTAGCGGGAGCCCGGCGGGATGAGCAGTTCTTC
size: NA; D: NA; V: TRBV19; J: TRBJ1-5; CDR3: CASSIQGSGGNQPQHF; DNA: TGTGCCAGTAGTATACAGGGGAGTGGGGGCAATCAGCCCCAGCATTTT
size: NA; D: NA; V: TRBV28; J: TRBJ2-7; CDR3: CASSFIMRPTDFYEQYF; DNA: TGTGCCAGCAGTTTTATTATGCGACCAACCGACTTCTACGAGCAGTACTTC
size: NA; D: TRBD2; V: TRBV18; J: TRBJ2-5; CDR3: CASSPIPGTSGPGTQYF; DNA: TGTGCCAGCTCACCAATCCCCGGGACTAGCGGCCCCGGGACCCAGTACTTC
size: NA; D: NA; V: TRBV29-1; J: TRBJ1-1; CDR3: CSVAPGRMNTEAFF; DNA: TGCAGCGTTGCACCAGGGCGGATGAACACTGAAGCTTTCTTT
size: NA; D: NA; V: TRBV5-1; J: TRBJ2-2; CDR3: CASSLSTSPNTGELFF; DNA: TGCGCCAGCAGCTTGTCTACCAGCCCGAACACCGGGGAGCTGTTTTTT
size: NA; D: NA; V: TRBV11-2; J: TRBJ1-1; CDR3: CASRNREEAFF; DNA: TGTGCCAGCAGAAACCGGGAGGAAGCTTTCTTT
size: few; D: TRBD2; V: TRBV7-9; J: TRBJ2-7; CDR3: CASSGEGLAGVQYF; DNA: TGTGCCAGCAGCGGAGAAGGACTAGCGGGAGTTCAGTACTTC
size: few; D: TRBD1; V: TRBV6-5; J: TRBJ2-1; CDR3: CASSRTLGQYNEQFF; DNA: TGTGCCAGCAGTAGAACTCTGGGACAGTACAATGAGCAGTTCTTC
size: NA; D: NA; V: TRBV11-2; J: TRBJ2-7; CDR3: CASSILGGGGAGQYF; DNA: TGTGCCAGCAGCATTCTGGGGGGAGGGGGCGCCGGACAGTACTTC
size: once; D: TRBD2; V: TRBV9; J: TRBJ2-2; CDR3: CASSPWAVAGVGGELFF; DNA: TGTGCCAGCAGCCCCTGGGCGGTAGCGGGAGTGGGCGGGGAGCTGTTTTTT
size: NA; D: NA; V: TRBV7-2; J: TRBJ1-3; CDR3: CASSNRSRGNTIYF; DNA: TGTGCCAGCAGCAACAGGAGTAGGGGAAACACCATATATTTT
size: NA; D: NA; V: TRBV27; J: TRBJ1-2; CDR3: CASSSFQGGYTF; DNA: TGTGCCAGCAGTTCATTCCAAGGGGGCTACACCTTC
size: NA; D: TRBD2; V: TRBV6-5; J: TRBJ2-1; CDR3: CASSPGTSGTEQFF; DNA: TGTGCCAGCAGTCCGGGGACTAGCGGGACTGAGCAGTTCTTC